This T cell receptor beta chain was found in a study of T-cell reconstitution after alpha-beta-depleted transplantation in children. Unique molecular identifiers were built into the TCRbeta library. TCRdb passed the PCR reads through MiXCR, listing each CDR3 protein once. The sample records about 980,000 distinct CDR3 sequences, less than 30% being singletons. CDR3 size: 15 residues. Trimming removed 5 bases from V and 4 bases from J, with 15 bases in between. A note on this clonotype: What it binds is unknown.

General observations from the study: Where some patients showed high TCRbeta diversity at day 60, it came from recipient T cells and thymic progenitors that had survived. Two months or so post-transplant, alpha-beta T cells reportedly derived from several hundred expanded graft clones. A year had passed since transplant, and T-cell counts and diversity by then came mostly from newly produced T cells.

This sample comprised PBMCs, mostly from graft donor cells, obtained 360 days after TCRalphabeta/CD19-depleted stem cell transplant. This receptor was identified in a boy younger than two who had a stem cell transplant for SCID, so the T cells may come from the graft donor. The rearrangement joins TRBV12-3 or TRBV12-4 to TRBJ1-5; weak D call: TRBD1 (5 bases). This CDR3 is CASSPSGQGNQPQHF. CDR3 DNA: TGTGCCAGCAGTCCGTCCGGGCAGGGTAATCAGCCCCAGCATTTT.